This T cell receptor (beta chain) was found in a study of T-cell reconstitution after alpha-beta-depleted transplantation in children. The germline gives CDR1 MNHEY, CDR2 SMNVEV (reference sequence). The V and J ends lost 4 bases and 6 bases, in that order; junction bases with no gene match: 8. The CDR3 totals 14 residues. Overall study results and limits: Surviving recipient T cells and intrathymic progenitors accounted for some patients' high TCRbeta diversity at day 60. Newly produced T cells mostly accounted for T-cell counts and diversity one year post-transplant. Approximately two months post-transplant, alpha-beta T cells reportedly originated from several hundred expanded graft clones.

Unique molecular identifiers were incorporated during preparation of the TCRbeta library. MiXCR, run by TCRdb on the PCR reads, gives a single entry per CDR3 protein. The sample carries approximately 800,000 distinct CDR3 sequences, less than 20% recorded once. This clonotype was picked up a small number of times. Its specificity is not known. The receptor comes from a male patient younger than 18 who had a stem cell transplant for acute lymphoblastic leukemia, so the T cells may come from the graft donor. The chain is built from TRBV27 and TRBJ1-1; the match to TRBD1 covers 7 bases. The sample here was PBMCs, mostly from graft donor cells, taken 360 days after TCRalphabeta/CD19-depleted stem cell transplant. The CDR3 region is CASSYLSRGAEAFF. The DNA of the CDR3 is TGTGCCAGCAGTTACCTATCCAGGGGGGCTGAAGCTTTCTTT.